Shown below are 17 T cell receptor beta chains from a single sample sequenced in a study of T-cell reconstitution after alpha-beta-depleted transplantation in children (dated by TCRdb to between 2015 and 2016). The treatment or condition label corresponds to: allogeneic hematopoietic cell transplantation with graft depleted of TCRalphabeta T cells and CD19 B cells. Receptor amplification or capture employed PCR. Data came from an Illumina HiSeq 2500. TCR library preparation used molecular barcoding, with unique molecular identifiers applied to normalize quantification of the TCRbeta repertoire. Starting from the raw public reads, TCRdb applied fastp trimming at Q25, assembled clones with MiXCR and retained in-frame beta chains. Every distinct CDR3 protein forms one entry, paired with its most common genes and DNA. This sample gives 300,000 to 400,000 distinct CDR3 sequences in total; 20% to 30% of them show up just once. Approximately 11% of the sample lies in the top ten.

The material was PBMCs, mostly from graft donor cells, obtained 180 days after TCRalphabeta/CD19-depleted stem cell transplant. The receptor set was obtained from a male patient between 5 and 17 years old who had a stem cell transplant for acute lymphoblastic leukemia, so the T cells may come from the graft donor.

The V call is TRBV9, the J call TRBJ1-2; unclear D gene. The V gene lost 2 bases and the J gene lost 0 bases, with 11 bases spanning the gap. Germline CDR1 and CDR2: SGDLS and YYNGEE. The CDR3 spans 15 residues. This chain's CDR3 is CASSVQVSANYGYTF. Written as DNA, the CDR3 is TGTGCCAGCAGCGTCCAGGTTTCAGCTAACTATGGCTACACCTTC.

The chain employs TRBV11-1 and TRBJ2-1; maybe TRBD1 (6 bases). V was clipped by 6 bases and J by 8 bases, with 26 bases between them. The CDR3 runs to 17 residues. Germline CDR1 reads SGHAT; CDR2 reads FQDESV (reference sequence). The CDR3 sequence is CASRPAARLGGVDEQFF. The CDR3 region has the DNA TGTGCCAGCAGACCCGCTGCCCGTCTAGGGGGAGTCGATGAGCAGTTCTTC.

This clonotype was counted a single time. The CDR3 region is CASSQDPGFSPLHF. For the CDR3, the DNA is TGTGCCAGCAGCCAAGACCCAGGGTTCTCACCCCTCCACTTT. The rearrangement joins TRBV4-2 to TRBJ1-6, with a tentative D call TRBD1 (5 bases). V lost 0 bases and J 10 bases, leaving 10 bases between the germline ends. The CDR3 spans 14 residues. The germline V gene has CDR1 LGHNA and CDR2 YNFKEQ.

This clonotype appeared a few times. The chain links TRBV29-1 to TRBJ1-1; D is ambiguous. The V end lost 7 bases, the J end lost 5 bases, and 8 bases lay between the germline ends. CDR1 and CDR2 (germline): SQVTM, ANQGSEA. The CDR3 consists of 10 residues. The CDR3 DNA reads as TGCAGCGGAAGCGGAACTGAAGCTTTCTTT. Encoded protein: CSGSGTEAFF.

This clonotype was seen a few times. The chain uses TRBV5-6 and TRBJ2-7, with TRBD1 matching over 10 bases. The V segment lost 3 bases and the J segment 6 bases; nucleotides outside the gene matches: 0. The length of the CDR3 is 12 residues. Looked up from germline, CDR1 is SGHDT and CDR2 is YYEEEE. The CDR3 DNA follows: TGTGCCAGCAGCTGGGACAGGGGCGAGCAGTACTTC. It specifies CASSWDRGEQYF.

V usage is TRBV7-9 and J usage is TRBJ2-7, with 12 bases aligning to TRBD1. The CDR3 runs 16 residues. Germline CDR1 and CDR2: SEHNR and FQNEAQ (reference sequence). After removal of 3 bases from V and 5 bases from J, the junction contained 8 bases not matched to a gene. The chain's CDR3 is CASSLDGTGGKNEQYF. DNA of the CDR3: TGTGCCAGCAGCTTGGATGGGACAGGGGGCAAGAACGAGCAGTACTTC.

The rearrangement joins TRBV7-2 to TRBJ2-7, with D uncertain. Germline V lookup: CDR1 SGHTA, CDR2 FQGNSA. The germline V and J ends were trimmed by 5 bases and 2 bases, with 13 bases remaining between them. This CDR3 is built from 14 residues. The CDR3 loop reads CASSPDGSTYEQYF. CDR3 nucleotide sequence: TGTGCCAGCAGCCCCGATGGCAGTACCTACGAGCAGTACTTC.

This rearrangement joins TRBV5-1 to TRBJ2-6; D unresolved. The germline V gene has CDR1 SGHRS and CDR2 YFSETQ. The CDR3 runs to 15 residues. Trimming shortened V by 4 bases and J by 4 bases, and 12 bases separated the two germline ends. The CDR3 loop reads CASSATLFGANVLTF. The CDR3 DNA is TGCGCCAGCAGCGCGACTTTATTCGGGGCCAACGTCCTGACTTTC.

V usage is TRBV12-3 or TRBV12-4 and J usage is TRBJ1-2; 12 bases fit TRBD1. There are 14 residues in the CDR3. V lost 1 base, J lost 7 bases, and 1 base stayed unmatched. For the CDR3, the DNA is TGTGCCAGCAGTTTAGTGGGACAGGGGGCTGGCTACACCTTC. It specifies CASSLVGQGAGYTF.

The table lists this clonotype with a few counts. The junction does not match germline at one end; this may be a read error. Written as DNA, the CDR3 is TGTGCCAGGAGACAACCCTCTGGAAACACCATATATTTT. Protein sequence: CARRQPSGNTIYF. This chain joins TRBV30 and TRBJ1-3, with D unresolved. Germline V gives CDR1 GTSNPN, CDR2 SVGIG (reference sequence). The CDR3 spans 13 residues. The full variable domain, with the rest looked up from reference TRBV30 and TRBJ1-3, is SQTIHQWPATLVQPVGSPLSLECTVEGTSNPNLYWYRQAAGRGLQLLFYSVGIGQISSEVPQNLSASRPQDRQFILSSKKLLLSDSGFYLCARRQPSGNTIYFGEGSWLTVV.

This chain links TRBV5-6 with TRBJ2-1, with a weak D call TRBD2 (5 bases). This CDR3 is built from 11 residues. The V end lost 4 bases, the J end lost 12 bases, and 11 bases lay between the germline ends. Germline lookup yields CDR1 SGHDT and CDR2 YYEEEE. CDR3 bases: TGTGCCAGCAGCACGGGGAAGGGGCAGTTCTTC. This sequence encodes CASSTGKGQFF.

The chain couples TRBV7-9 to TRBJ2-7, with TRBD1 as a possible D gene (5 bases). The CDR3 consists of 15 residues. Germline V CDR1 and CDR2: SEHNR, FQNEAQ (reference sequence). The V gene lost 3 bases and the J gene lost 5 bases, with 17 bases spanning the gap. CDR3 nucleotide sequence: TGTGCCAGCAGCTTCCGCAGGGTGGAAATCAACGAGCAGTACTTC. Residues: CASSFRRVEINEQYF. The full variable domain, its missing parts supplied by reference TRBV7-9 and TRBJ2-7, is DTGVSQNPRHKITKRGQNVTFRCDPISEHNRLYWYRQTLGQGPEFLTYFQNEAQLEKSRLLSDRFSAERPKGSFSTLEIQRTEQGDSAMYLCASSFRRVEINEQYFGPGTRLTVT.

V gene TRBV20-1 combines with J gene TRBJ1-6; 8 bases agree with TRBD1. V lost 5 bases to trimming and J lost 9 bases; unmatched junction nucleotides: 12. Per germline, CDR1 DFQATT and CDR2 SNEGSKA (reference sequence). The CDR3 runs to 15 residues. DNA for the CDR3: TGCAGTGCTGTGTCGCTCGGGACAGGCGGTTCACCCCTCCACTTT. The encoded protein is CSAVSLGTGGSPLHF.

The V call is TRBV15, the J call TRBJ2-7; D possibly corresponds to TRBD1 (6 bases). Trimming left V 5 bases short and J 3 bases short, with 17 bases between. The V gene's germline CDR1 is LNHNV and CDR2 YYDKDF (reference sequence). The CDR3 length is 15 residues. The CDR3 region is CATSADPGHLYEQYF. CDR3 coding DNA: TGTGCCACCAGCGCAGACCCGGGACATCTCTACGAGCAGTACTTC. The full variable domain, completed using reference TRBV15 and TRBJ2-7, is DAMVIQNPRYQVTQFGKPVTLSCSQTLNHNVMYWYQQKSSQAPKLLFHYYDKDFNNEADTPDNFQSRRPNTSFCFLDIRSPGLGDTAMYLCATSADPGHLYEQYFGPGTRLTVT.

V and J are TRBV6-5 and TRBJ2-5, with D perhaps matching TRBD1 or TRBD2 (5 bases each). This CDR3 has 14 amino acids. Germline CDR1 MNHEY, CDR2 SVGAGI. V shed 4 bases and J shed 2 bases, with 11 bases lying between them. The CDR3 is CASSSLGAQETQYF. For the CDR3, the DNA is TGTGCCAGCAGTTCCCTCGGGGCTCAAGAGACCCAGTACTTC.

This clonotype has a handful of counts. The CDR3 here is CAIGYSGTGELFF. In nucleotides, the CDR3 is TGTGCCATTGGATATAGCGGGACCGGGGAGCTGTTTTTT. The genes are TRBV7-9 and TRBJ2-2; 7 nucleotides match TRBD2. The CDR3 contains 13 residues. Germline V gives CDR1 SEHNR, CDR2 FQNEAQ (reference sequence). The trim removed 10 bases at V and 5 bases at J, leaving 7 bases unmatched.

This clonotype was seen repeatedly, ten times or more. This chain connects TRBV12-3 or TRBV12-4 to TRBJ2-3; D remains unclear. The CDR3 totals 14 residues. V was shortened by 3 bases and J by 3 bases, with 10 bases between the two germline ends. CDR3 nucleotides: TGTGCCAGCAGTTTCAGTGTGGGGACAGATACGCAGTATTTT. As protein: CASSFSVGTDTQYF.